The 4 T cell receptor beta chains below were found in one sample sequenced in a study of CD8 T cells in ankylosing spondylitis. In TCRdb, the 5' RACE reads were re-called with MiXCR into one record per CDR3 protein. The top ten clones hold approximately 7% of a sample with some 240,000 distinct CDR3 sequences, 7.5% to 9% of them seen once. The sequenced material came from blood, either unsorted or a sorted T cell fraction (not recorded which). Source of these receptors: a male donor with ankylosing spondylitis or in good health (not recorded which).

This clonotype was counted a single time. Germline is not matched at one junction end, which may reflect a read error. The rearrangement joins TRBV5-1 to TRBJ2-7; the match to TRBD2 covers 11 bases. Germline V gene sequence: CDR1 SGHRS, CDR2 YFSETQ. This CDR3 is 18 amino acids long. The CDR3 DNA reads TGCGCCAGCAGCCCCCGAGGACTAGCGGGTGCCCCATTCGACGACCAGTACTTC. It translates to CASSPRGLAGAPFDDQYF.

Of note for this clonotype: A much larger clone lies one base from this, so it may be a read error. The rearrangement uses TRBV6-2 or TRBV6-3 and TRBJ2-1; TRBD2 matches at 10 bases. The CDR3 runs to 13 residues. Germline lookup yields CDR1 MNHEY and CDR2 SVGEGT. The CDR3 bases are TGTGACAGCAGCACTAGCGGGATCAATGAGCAGTTCTTC. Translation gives CDSSTSGINEQFF.

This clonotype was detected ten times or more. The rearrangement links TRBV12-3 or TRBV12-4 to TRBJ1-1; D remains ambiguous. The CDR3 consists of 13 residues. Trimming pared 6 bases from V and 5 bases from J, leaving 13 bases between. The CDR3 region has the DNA TGTGCCAGCAGCCATGGTGGGGTAACTGAAGCTTTCTTT. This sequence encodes CASSHGGVTEAFF.

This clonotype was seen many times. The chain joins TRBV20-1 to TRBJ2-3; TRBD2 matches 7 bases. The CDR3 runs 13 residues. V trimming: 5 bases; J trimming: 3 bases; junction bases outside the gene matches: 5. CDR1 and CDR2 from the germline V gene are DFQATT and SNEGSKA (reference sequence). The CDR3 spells CSAPSGLTDTQYF. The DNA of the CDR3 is TGCAGTGCTCCTAGCGGCCTGACAGATACGCAGTATTTT.